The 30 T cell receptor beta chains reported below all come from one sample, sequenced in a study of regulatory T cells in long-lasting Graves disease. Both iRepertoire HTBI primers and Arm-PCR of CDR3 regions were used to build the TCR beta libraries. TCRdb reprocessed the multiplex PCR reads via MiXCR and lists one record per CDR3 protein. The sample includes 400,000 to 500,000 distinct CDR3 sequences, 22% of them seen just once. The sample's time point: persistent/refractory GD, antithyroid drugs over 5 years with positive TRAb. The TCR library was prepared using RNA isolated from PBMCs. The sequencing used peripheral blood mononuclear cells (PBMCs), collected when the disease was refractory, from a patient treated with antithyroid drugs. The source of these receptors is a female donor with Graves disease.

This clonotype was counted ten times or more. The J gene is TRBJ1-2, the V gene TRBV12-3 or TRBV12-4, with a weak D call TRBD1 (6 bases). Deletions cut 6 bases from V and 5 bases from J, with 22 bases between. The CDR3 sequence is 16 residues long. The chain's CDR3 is CASSLGGHLKGYGYTF. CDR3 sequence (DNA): TGTGCCAGCAGCCTTGGGGGACACCTCAAGGGGTATGGCTACACCTTC.

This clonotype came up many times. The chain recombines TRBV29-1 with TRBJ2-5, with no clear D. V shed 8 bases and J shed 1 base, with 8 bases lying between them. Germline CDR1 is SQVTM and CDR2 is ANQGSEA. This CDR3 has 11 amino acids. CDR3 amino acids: CSSRTQETQYF. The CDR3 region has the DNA TGCAGCTCCAGAACCCAAGAGACCCAGTACTTC.

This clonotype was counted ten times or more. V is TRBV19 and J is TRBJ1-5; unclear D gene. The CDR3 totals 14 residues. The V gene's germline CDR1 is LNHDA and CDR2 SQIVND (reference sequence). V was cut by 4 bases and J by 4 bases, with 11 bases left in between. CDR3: CASSTDLRNQPQHF. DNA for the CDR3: TGTGCCAGTAGTACGGACCTCAGGAATCAGCCCCAGCATTTT.

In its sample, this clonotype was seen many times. The CDR3 region is CASSLPTGPVNKQYF. The CDR3 DNA reads as TGTGCCAGCAGTCTGCCGACGGGGCCTGTGAACAAGCAGTACTTC. This sequence joins TRBV28 and TRBJ2-7; D possibly matches TRBD1 or TRBD2 (5 bases each). The germline CDR1 and CDR2 sequences are MDHEN and SYDVKM. The CDR3 extends over 15 amino acids. Trimming cost V 5 bases and J 8 bases, with 22 bases left between them. Based on the CDR3 plus reference TRBV28 and TRBJ2-7, the full variable domain is DVKVTQSSRYLVKRTGEKVFLECVQDMDHENMFWYRQDPGLGLRLIYFSYDVKMKEKGDIPEGYSVSREKKERFSLILESASTNQTSMYLCASSLPTGPVNKQYFGPGTRLTVT.

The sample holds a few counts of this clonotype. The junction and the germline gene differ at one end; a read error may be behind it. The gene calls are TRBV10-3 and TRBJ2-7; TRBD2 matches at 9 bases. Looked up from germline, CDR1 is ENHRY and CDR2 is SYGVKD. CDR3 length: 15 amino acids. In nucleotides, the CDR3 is TGTGCCAGCAGTTACTCGTCGACTAGCGGTTACGAGCAGTACTTC. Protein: CASSYSSTSGYEQYF.

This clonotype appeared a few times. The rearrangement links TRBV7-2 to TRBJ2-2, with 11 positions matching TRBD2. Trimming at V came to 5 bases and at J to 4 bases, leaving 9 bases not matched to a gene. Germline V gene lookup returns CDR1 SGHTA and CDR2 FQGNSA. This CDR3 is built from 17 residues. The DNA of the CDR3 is TGTGCCAGCAGCCTTACATCTAGCGGGGGGTTCACCGGGGAGCTGTTTTTT. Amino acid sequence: CASSLTSSGGFTGELFF.

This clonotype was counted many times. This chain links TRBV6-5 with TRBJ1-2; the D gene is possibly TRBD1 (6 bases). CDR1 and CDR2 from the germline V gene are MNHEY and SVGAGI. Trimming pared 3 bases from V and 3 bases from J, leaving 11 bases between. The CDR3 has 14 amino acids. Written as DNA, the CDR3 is TGTGCCAGCAGTTATTCAGGGGAAGACTATGGCTACACCTTC. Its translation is CASSYSGEDYGYTF.

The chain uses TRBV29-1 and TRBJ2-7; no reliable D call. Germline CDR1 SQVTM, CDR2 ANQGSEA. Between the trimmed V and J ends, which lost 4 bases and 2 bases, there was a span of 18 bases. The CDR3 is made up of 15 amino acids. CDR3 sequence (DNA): TGCAGCGTTGTAACCGTAGCAGGCACCACCTACGAGCAGTACTTC. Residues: CSVVTVAGTTYEQYF.

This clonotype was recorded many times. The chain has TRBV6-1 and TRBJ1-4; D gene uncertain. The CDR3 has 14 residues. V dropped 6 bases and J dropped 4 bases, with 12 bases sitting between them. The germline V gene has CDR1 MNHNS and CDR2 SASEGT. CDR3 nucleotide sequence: TGTGCCAGCAGCCAAGGACTGCATAATGAAAAACTGTTTTTT. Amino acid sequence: CASSQGLHNEKLFF.

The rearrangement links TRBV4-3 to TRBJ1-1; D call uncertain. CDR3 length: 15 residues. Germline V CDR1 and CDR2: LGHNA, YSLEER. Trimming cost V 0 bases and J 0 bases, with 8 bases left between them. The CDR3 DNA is TGCGCCAGCAGCCAAGACATTTTGGTGAACACTGAAGCTTTCTTT. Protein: CASSQDILVNTEAFF.

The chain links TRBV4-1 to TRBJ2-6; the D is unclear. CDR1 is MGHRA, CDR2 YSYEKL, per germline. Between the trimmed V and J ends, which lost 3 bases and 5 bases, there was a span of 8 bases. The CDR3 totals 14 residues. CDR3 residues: CASSHGRRANVLTF. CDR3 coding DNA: TGCGCCAGCAGCCATGGCCGGAGGGCCAACGTCCTGACTTTC.

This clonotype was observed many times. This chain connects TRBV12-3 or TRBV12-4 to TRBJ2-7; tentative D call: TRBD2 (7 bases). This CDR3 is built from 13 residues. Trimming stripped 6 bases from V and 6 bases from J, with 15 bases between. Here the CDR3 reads CASSLGGAGEQYF. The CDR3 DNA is TGTGCCAGCAGCCTTGGGGGGGCGGGCGAGCAGTACTTC.

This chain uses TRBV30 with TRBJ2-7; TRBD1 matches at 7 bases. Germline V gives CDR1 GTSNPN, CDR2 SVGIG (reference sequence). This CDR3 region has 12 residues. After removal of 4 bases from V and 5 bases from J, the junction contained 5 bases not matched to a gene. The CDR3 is CAWKGTAHEQYF. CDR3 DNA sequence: TGTGCCTGGAAAGGGACAGCCCACGAGCAGTACTTC.

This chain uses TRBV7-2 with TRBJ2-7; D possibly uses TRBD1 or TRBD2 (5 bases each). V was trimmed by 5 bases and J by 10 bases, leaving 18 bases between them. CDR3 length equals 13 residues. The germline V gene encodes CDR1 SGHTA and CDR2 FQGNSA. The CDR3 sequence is CASSTGPLFPQYF. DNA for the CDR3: TGTGCCAGCAGCACGGGACCGCTGTTCCCCCAGTACTTC.

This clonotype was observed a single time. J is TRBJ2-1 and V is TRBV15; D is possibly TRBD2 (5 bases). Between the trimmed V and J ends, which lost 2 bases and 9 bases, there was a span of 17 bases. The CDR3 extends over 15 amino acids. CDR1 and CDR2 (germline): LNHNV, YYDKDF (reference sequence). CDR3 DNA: TGTGCCACCAGCAGACGGACTGCGGTGGAGAGTGAGCAGTTCTTC. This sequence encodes CATSRRTAVESEQFF.

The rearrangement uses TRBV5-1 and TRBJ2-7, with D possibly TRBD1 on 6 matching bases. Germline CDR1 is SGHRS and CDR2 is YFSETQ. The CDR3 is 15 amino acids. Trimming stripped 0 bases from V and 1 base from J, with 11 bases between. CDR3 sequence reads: CASSLASGESYEQYF. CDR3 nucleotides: TGCGCCAGCAGCTTGGCCTCAGGGGAGTCCTACGAGCAGTACTTC.

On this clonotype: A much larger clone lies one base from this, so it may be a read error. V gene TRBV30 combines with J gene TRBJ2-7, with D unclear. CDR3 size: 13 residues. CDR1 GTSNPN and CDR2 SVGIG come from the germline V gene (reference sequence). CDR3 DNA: TGTGTCTGCTGGAGAGGCCTCTCCTACGAGCAGTACTTC. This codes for CVCWRGLSYEQYF.

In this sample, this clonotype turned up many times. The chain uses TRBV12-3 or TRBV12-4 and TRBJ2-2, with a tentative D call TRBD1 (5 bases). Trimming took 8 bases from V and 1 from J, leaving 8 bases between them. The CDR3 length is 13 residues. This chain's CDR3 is CASQQGNTGELFF. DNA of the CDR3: TGTGCCAGCCAGCAGGGGAACACCGGGGAGCTGTTTTTT.

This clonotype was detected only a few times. CDR3 nucleotides: TGTGCCAGCCTGCGAGAGCTCAACACCGGGGAGCTGTTTTTT. Protein: CASLRELNTGELFF. This chain joins TRBV7-8 and TRBJ2-2; D gene unclear. The CDR3 runs to 14 residues. V lost 8 bases and J 2 bases, leaving 12 bases between the germline ends. Germline-derived CDR1 and CDR2 are SGHVS and FQNEAQ.

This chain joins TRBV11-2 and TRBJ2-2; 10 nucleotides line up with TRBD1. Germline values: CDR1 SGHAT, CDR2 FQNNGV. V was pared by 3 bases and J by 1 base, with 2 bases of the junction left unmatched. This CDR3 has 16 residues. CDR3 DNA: TGTGCCAGCAGCTTTGGGACAGGGGAGAACACCGGGGAGCTGTTTTTT. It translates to CASSFGTGENTGELFF.

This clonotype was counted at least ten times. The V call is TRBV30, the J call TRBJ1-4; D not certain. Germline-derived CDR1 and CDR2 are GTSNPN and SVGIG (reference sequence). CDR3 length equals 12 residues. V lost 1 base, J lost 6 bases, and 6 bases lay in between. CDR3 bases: TGTGCCTGGAGTGGAGGGCATGAAAAACTGTTTTTT. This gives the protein CAWSGGHEKLFF.

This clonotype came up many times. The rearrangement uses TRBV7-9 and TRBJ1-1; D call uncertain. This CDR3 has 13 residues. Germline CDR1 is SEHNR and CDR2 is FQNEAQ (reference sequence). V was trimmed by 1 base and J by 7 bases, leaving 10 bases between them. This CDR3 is CASSLGTAVEAFF. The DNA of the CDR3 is TGTGCCAGCAGCTTAGGGACGGCAGTTGAAGCTTTCTTT. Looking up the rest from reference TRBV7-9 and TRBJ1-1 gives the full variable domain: DTGVSQNPRHKITKRGQNVTFRCDPISEHNRLYWYRQTLGQGPEFLTYFQNEAQLEKSRLLSDRFSAERPKGSFSTLEIQRTEQGDSAMYLCASSLGTAVEAFFGQGTRLTVV.

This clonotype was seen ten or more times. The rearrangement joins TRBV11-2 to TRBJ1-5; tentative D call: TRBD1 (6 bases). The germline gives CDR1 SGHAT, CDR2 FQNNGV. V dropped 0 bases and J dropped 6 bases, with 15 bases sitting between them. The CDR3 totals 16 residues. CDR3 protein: CASSLDPLGAGQPQHF. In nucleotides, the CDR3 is TGTGCCAGCAGCTTAGACCCGCTGGGGGCGGGTCAGCCCCAGCATTTT.

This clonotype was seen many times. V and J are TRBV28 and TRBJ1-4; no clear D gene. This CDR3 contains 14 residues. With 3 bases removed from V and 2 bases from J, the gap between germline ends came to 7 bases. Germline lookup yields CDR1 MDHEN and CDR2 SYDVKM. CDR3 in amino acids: CASSLAGTNEKLFF. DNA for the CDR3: TGTGCCAGCAGTTTGGCGGGGACTAATGAAAAACTGTTTTTT. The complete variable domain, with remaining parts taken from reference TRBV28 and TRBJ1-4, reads DVKVTQSSRYLVKRTGEKVFLECVQDMDHENMFWYRQDPGLGLRLIYFSYDVKMKEKGDIPEGYSVSREKKERFSLILESASTNQTSMYLCASSLAGTNEKLFFGSGTQLSVL.

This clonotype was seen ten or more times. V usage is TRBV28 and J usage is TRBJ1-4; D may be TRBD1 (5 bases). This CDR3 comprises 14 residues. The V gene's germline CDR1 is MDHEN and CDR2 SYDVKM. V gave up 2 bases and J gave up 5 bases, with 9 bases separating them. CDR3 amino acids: CASSLTGPNEKLFF. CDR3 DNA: TGTGCCAGCAGTTTAACGGGACCCAATGAAAAACTGTTTTTT.

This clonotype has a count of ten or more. The CDR3 DNA reads as TGTGCCAGCAGGGATGGGGGTGCGGGCAATCAGCCCCAGCATTTT. Translation: CASRDGGAGNQPQHF. The chain uses TRBV2 and TRBJ1-5, with D tentatively TRBD1 (5 bases). The CDR3 consists of 15 residues. V shed 6 bases and J shed 2 bases, with 14 bases lying between them. Germline V CDR1 and CDR2: SNHLY, FYNNEI.

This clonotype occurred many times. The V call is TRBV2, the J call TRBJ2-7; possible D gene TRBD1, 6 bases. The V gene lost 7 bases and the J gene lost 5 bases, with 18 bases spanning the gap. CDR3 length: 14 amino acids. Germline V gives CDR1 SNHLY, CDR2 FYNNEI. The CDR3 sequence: CASIAGTLPHEQYF. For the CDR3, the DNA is TGTGCCAGCATTGCCGGGACACTTCCCCACGAGCAGTACTTC.

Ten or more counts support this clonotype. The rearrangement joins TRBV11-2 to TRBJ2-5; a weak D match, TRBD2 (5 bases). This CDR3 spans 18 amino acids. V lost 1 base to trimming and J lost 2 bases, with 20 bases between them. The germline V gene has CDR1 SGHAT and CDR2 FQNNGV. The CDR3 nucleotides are TGTGCCAGCAGCTTAGTGCGGACTCTTACAAGCACACAAGAGACCCAGTACTTC. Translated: CASSLVRTLTSTQETQYF.

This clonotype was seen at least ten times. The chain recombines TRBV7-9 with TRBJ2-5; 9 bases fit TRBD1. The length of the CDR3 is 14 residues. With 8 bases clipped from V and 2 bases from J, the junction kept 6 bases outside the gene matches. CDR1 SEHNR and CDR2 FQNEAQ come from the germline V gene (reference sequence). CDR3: CASSWTGEQETQYF. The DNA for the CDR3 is TGTGCCAGCTCCTGGACAGGGGAGCAAGAGACCCAGTACTTC.

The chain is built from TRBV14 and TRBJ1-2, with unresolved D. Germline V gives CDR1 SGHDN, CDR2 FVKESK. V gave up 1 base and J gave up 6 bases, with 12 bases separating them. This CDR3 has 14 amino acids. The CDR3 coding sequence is TGTGCCAGCAGCCAAGGGGTGTCCGTGAATGGCTACACCTTC. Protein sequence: CASSQGVSVNGYTF.